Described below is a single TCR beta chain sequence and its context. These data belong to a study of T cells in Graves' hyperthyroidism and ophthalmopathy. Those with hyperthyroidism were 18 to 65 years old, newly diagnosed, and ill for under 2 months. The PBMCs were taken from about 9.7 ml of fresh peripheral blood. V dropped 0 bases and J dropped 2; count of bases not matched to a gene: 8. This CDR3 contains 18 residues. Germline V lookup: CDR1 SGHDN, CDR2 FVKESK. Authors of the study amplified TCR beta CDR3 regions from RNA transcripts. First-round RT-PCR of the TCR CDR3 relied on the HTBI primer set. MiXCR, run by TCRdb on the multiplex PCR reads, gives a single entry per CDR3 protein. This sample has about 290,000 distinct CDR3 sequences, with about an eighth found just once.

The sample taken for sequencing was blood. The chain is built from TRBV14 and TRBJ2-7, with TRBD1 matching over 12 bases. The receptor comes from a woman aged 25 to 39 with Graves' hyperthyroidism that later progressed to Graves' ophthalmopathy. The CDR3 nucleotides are TGTGCCAGCAGCCAAGAGGTGATGGGACAGGGGGCACCCTACGAGCAGTACTTC. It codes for CASSQEVMGQGAPYEQYF.